The sequence of this TCR beta chain was determined in a study of vaccination effects on CD4 cells after COVID-19. Whole-study findings and limits: Only 1 of 255 vaccine-induced clones from healthy vaccinees cross-reacted with common cold coronaviruses.

Notes on this clone: Its antigen is not known.

The CDR3 covers 16 residues. CDR1 and CDR2 from the germline V gene are LNHNV and YYDKDF (reference sequence). V lost 3 bases, J lost 2 bases, and 6 bases stayed unmatched. Sequenced by immunoSEQ multiplex PCR; TCRdb stores in-frame clones only, minus some. The sample has tens of thousands of clones, roughly 74% seen once. Following culture for about ten days, CD4+ T cells were isolated. This material consisted of CD4+ T cells from PBMCs cultured without peptide, taken before COVID-19 vaccination. The J gene is TRBJ1-5, the V gene TRBV15; TRBD1 agrees at 8 bases. This TCR was recovered from a human donor who received a COVID-19 vaccine. Here the CDR3 reads CATSRDRARGNQPQHF. Here the CDR3 DNA reads TGTGCCACCAGCAGGGACAGGGCGAGGGGCAATCAGCCCCAGCATTTT.